In this sample, the clone carrying this T cell receptor beta chain turned up a few times. This record comes from a study of blood T cells in healthy people across ages. Then a second PCR, running about 7 to 11 cycles, was carried out with a sample-barcoded 5' primer and a J-beta primer mix. TCRdb reprocessed the 5' RACE reads via MiXCR and lists one record per CDR3 protein. The repertoire holds 550,000 to 750,000 distinct CDR3 sequences, with roughly 21% as singletons. The sequence was obtained from a man between 65 and 80 years old in good health. Source material: blood.

The CDR3 DNA follows: TGCAGTGCTAGGGGTCCCGGGGTAGCAACTAATGAAAAACTGTTTTTT. Amino acids: CSARGPGVATNEKLFF. The chain uses TRBV20-1 and TRBJ1-4, with unresolved D. The CDR3 is made up of 16 amino acids. V lost 3 bases to trimming and J lost 0 bases, with 14 bases between them. Germline V lookup: CDR1 DFQATT, CDR2 SNEGSKA (reference sequence).